One and the same sample provided the 23 T cell receptor beta chains below, sequenced in a study of T cell changes during pregnancy in multiple sclerosis. Clones were sequenced by immunoSEQ multiplex PCR, and TCRdb holds only the in-frame ones, with some missing. Here the sample spans fewer than 40,000 clones, 80% to 95% being singletons. The sequenced sample was CD8+ T cells from peripheral blood mononuclear cells, obtained after pregnancy. Source of these receptors: a female donor with multiple sclerosis, enrolled in a pregnancy study.

This clone was counted only a few times. The genes are TRBV9 and TRBJ1-1; D not certain. CDR3 length: 13 amino acids. Per germline, CDR1 SGDLS and CDR2 YYNGEE. The V end lost 5 bases, the J end lost 1 base, and 9 bases lay between the germline ends. The CDR3 coding sequence is TGTGCCAGCAGGGACTCCGAGAACACTGAAGCTTTCTTT. Encoded protein: CASRDSENTEAFF. Complete variable domain (other parts from reference TRBV9 and TRBJ1-1): DSGVTQTPKHLITATGQRVTLRCSPRSGDLSVYWYQQSLDQGLQFLIQYYNGEERAKGNILERFSAQQFPDLHSELNLSSLELGDSALYFCASRDSENTEAFFGQGTRLTVV.

This clone is termed medium-sized. The chain recombines TRBV28 with TRBJ1-5; D is undetermined. Germline CDR1 and CDR2: MDHEN and SYDVKM. Trimming left V 2 bases short and J 9 bases short, with 8 bases between. The CDR3 extends over 12 amino acids. The CDR3 sequence: CASSLPRGPQHF. CDR3 bases: TGTGCCAGCAGTTTACCCCGAGGGCCCCAGCATTTT.

The chain is built from TRBV27 and TRBJ2-1; 8 positions match TRBD2. Trimming removed 5 bases from V and 6 bases from J; junction bases left unmatched: 3. CDR1 MNHEY and CDR2 SMNVEV come from the germline V gene (reference sequence). This CDR3 contains 13 residues. The CDR3 DNA is TGTGCCAGCAGTCTCGGACTAGCCAATGAGCAGTTCTTC. Its protein is CASSLGLANEQFF.

This clone was picked up one time. The rearrangement joins TRBV9 to TRBJ1-1, with D possibly being TRBD1 (6 bases). The V gene's germline CDR1 is SGDLS and CDR2 YYNGEE. Trimming shortened V by 3 bases and J by 4 bases, and 10 bases separated the two germline ends. The CDR3 loop spans 13 amino acids. CDR3 sequence reads: CASSGGGGTEAFF. CDR3 coding DNA: TGTGCCAGCAGCGGGGGGGGCGGCACTGAAGCTTTCTTT. Using reference TRBV9 and TRBJ1-1 for the parts outside the CDR3, the full variable domain is DSGVTQTPKHLITATGQRVTLRCSPRSGDLSVYWYQQSLDQGLQFLIQYYNGEERAKGNILERFSAQQFPDLHSELNLSSLELGDSALYFCASSGGGGTEAFFGQGTRLTVV.

The chain recombines TRBV7-9 with TRBJ2-7; tentative D call: TRBD2 (5 bases). V lost 5 bases, J lost 2 bases, and 10 bases lay in between. The CDR3 runs 13 residues. The germline CDR1 and CDR2 sequences are SEHNR and FQNEAQ (reference sequence). In DNA form, the CDR3 reads TGTGCCAGCAGCCCCCAAGCGGCCTACGAGCAGTACTTC. Protein sequence: CASSPQAAYEQYF.

J is TRBJ2-3 and V is TRBV27; 9 bases map to TRBD2. Unmatched junction bases numbered 10, after V lost 5 bases and J lost 1 base. CDR3 length: 17 amino acids. CDR1 and CDR2 from the germline V gene are MNHEY and SMNVEV (reference sequence). The CDR3: CASSPLSGRSGTDTQYF. CDR3 coding DNA: TGTGCCAGCAGTCCACTCAGCGGGAGGTCGGGCACAGATACGCAGTATTTT.

V is TRBV5-1 and J is TRBJ2-7; 8 bases align to TRBD1. The germline V gene encodes CDR1 SGHRS and CDR2 YFSETQ. Losses at the gene ends were 4 bases for V and 3 bases for J; bases not matched to a gene: 12. This CDR3 comprises 16 residues. The CDR3 coding sequence is TGCGCCAGCAGCCCTGGTATGGGGGACAGGTACTACGAGCAGTACTTC. It codes for CASSPGMGDRYYEQYF.

As DNA, the CDR3 is TGTGCCAGCAGCTTGACGCCGACAGTGAAGGACGGCACTGAAGCTTTCTTT. As protein: CASSLTPTVKDGTEAFF. V is TRBV7-9 and J is TRBJ1-1; a possible D gene is TRBD1 (5 bases). V lost 3 bases to trimming and J lost 4 bases, with 21 bases between them. This CDR3 spans 17 amino acids. Germline CDR1 and CDR2: SEHNR and FQNEAQ (reference sequence).

This clone showed up just once. The V call is TRBV6-1, the J call TRBJ1-5; the D gene is possibly TRBD1 (5 bases). V was cut by 6 bases and J by 1 base, with 13 bases left in between. The CDR3 has 15 residues. Germline values: CDR1 MNHNS, CDR2 SASEGT. The CDR3: CASRAGRSSNQPQHF. The CDR3 nucleotides are TGTGCCAGCAGGGCAGGGAGGTCGAGCAATCAGCCCCAGCATTTT.

The chain couples TRBV2 to TRBJ2-3; D remains unclear. CDR3 size: 10 residues. Germline CDR1 and CDR2: SNHLY and FYNNEI. V gave up 8 bases and J gave up 7 bases, with 7 bases separating them. CDR3 bases: TGTGCCAGCCTCGCGAATACGCAGTATTTT. The encoded protein is CASLANTQYF.

The chain couples TRBV6-1 to TRBJ1-2, with 9 positions matching TRBD1. Germline V gene data show CDR1 as MNHNS and CDR2 as SASEGT. The length of the CDR3 is 15 residues. The V gene end was trimmed by 4 bases and the J gene end by 6 bases; junction bases not matched to a gene: 9. The CDR3 region is CASSGGGQGSDGYTF. For the CDR3, the DNA is TGTGCCAGCAGTGGAGGGGGACAGGGCTCGGATGGCTACACCTTC.

This rearrangement joins TRBV13 to TRBJ1-1; 10 bases line up with TRBD1. This CDR3 region has 14 residues. Germline CDR1 and CDR2: PRHDT and FYEKMQ (reference sequence). V dropped 5 bases and J dropped 6; count of bases not matched to a gene: 6. The CDR3 nucleotides read TGTGCCAGCAGCCGAGGGGGGACAGGGGCTGAAGCTTTCTTT. It translates to CASSRGGTGAEAFF.

This clone was detected only once. This chain joins TRBV10-3 and TRBJ2-7; no definite D call. This CDR3 contains 14 residues. V was trimmed by 0 bases and J by 1 base, leaving 7 bases between them. Germline V gene lookup returns CDR1 ENHRY and CDR2 SYGVKD. CDR3 in amino acids: CAISESWSSYEQYF. CDR3 coding DNA: TGTGCCATCAGTGAGTCGTGGAGTTCCTACGAGCAGTACTTC.

This chain joins TRBV6-5 and TRBJ1-1; D might be TRBD1 (6 bases). Germline CDR1 MNHEY, CDR2 SVGAGI. CDR3 length: 15 residues. The V and J ends lost 7 bases and 4 bases respectively, with 19 bases between them. The CDR3 DNA follows: TGTGCCAGCAATGCCCGGGACAAGCAGGCCACTGAAGCTTTCTTT. Amino acid sequence: CASNARDKQATEAFF.

The rearrangement uses TRBV27 and TRBJ1-1; 7 nucleotides agree with TRBD1. Germline CDR1 is MNHEY and CDR2 is SMNVEV (reference sequence). Trimming at V came to 10 bases and at J to 3 bases, leaving 8 bases not matched to a gene. The CDR3 spans 13 residues. The CDR3, as DNA: TGTGCCACTGCACGACAGGGTGACACTGAAGCTTTCTTT. Encoded protein: CATARQGDTEAFF.

The chain employs TRBV27 and TRBJ2-5; D not certain. The CDR3 extends over 11 amino acids. Germline V gene sequence: CDR1 MNHEY, CDR2 SMNVEV (reference sequence). V was shortened by 8 bases and J by 0 bases, with 4 bases between the two germline ends. CDR3: CASGYQETQYF. CDR3 DNA sequence: TGTGCCAGCGGCTACCAAGAGACCCAGTACTTC.

The genes are TRBV5-1 and TRBJ2-7; the D gene is possibly TRBD1 (8 bases). Germline V gene sequence: CDR1 SGHRS, CDR2 YFSETQ. This CDR3 spans 15 amino acids. V was trimmed by 4 bases and J by 5 bases, leaving 19 bases between them. The chain's CDR3 is CASSPRTGRGDEQYF. The CDR3 DNA follows: TGCGCCAGCAGCCCCCGGACAGGGAGGGGCGACGAGCAGTACTTC.

The CDR3 region has the DNA TGTGCCAGCAGCGTCGGGACTAGCGGCTACGAGCAGTACTTC. Translating it yields CASSVGTSGYEQYF. J is TRBJ2-7 and V is TRBV9; 11 nucleotides align to TRBD2. J lost 3 bases, V lost 2 bases, and 1 base had no gene match. Germline V gives CDR1 SGDLS, CDR2 YYNGEE. The CDR3 totals 14 residues.

The chain has TRBV9 and TRBJ2-1, with 9 bases aligning to TRBD2. Germline V gene lookup returns CDR1 SGDLS and CDR2 YYNGEE. This CDR3 comprises 17 residues. V gave up 3 bases and J gave up 4 bases; unmatched junction bases: 11. Here the CDR3 DNA reads TGTGCCAGCAGCGAACGGGAGGTAGCGGGGGCATACAATGAGCAGTTCTTC. Its translation is CASSEREVAGAYNEQFF.

This clone has more than one count but fewer than ten. Likely a read error: the CDR3 ends without its conserved phenylalanine or tryptophan. The DNA is omitted, as the CDR3 cannot be located on it reliably, and the CDR3 follows TCRdb's listing. The chain joins TRBV27 to TRBJ2-7; TRBD2 is taken as the D call from the table, unchecked against the DNA. The CDR3 is 9 residues long, ends included. Germline CDR1 reads MNHEY; CDR2 reads SMNVEV (reference sequence). The CDR3 here is CASNPLHGY.

The V gene is TRBV5-1, the J gene TRBJ1-4; tentatively, D is TRBD1 (6 bases). This CDR3 has 17 amino acids. CDR1 and CDR2 from the germline V gene are SGHRS and YFSETQ. V lost 4 bases and J lost 0, with 16 bases in between. The CDR3 here is CASSPIHSGATNEKLFF. The CDR3 bases are TGCGCCAGCAGCCCCATTCACTCAGGGGCAACTAATGAAAAACTGTTTTTT.

V gene TRBV21-1 combines with J gene TRBJ2-5; TRBD1, as called in the table, went unchecked against the DNA. TRBV21-1 is a pseudogene. The CDR3 loop spans 12 amino acids. The CDR3: CASRGGEETQYF. The CDR3 coding sequence is TGTGCCAGTCGAGGGGGAGAAGAGACCCAGTACTTC.

This clone was observed once. The gene calls are TRBV7-8 and TRBJ1-1; D perhaps matches TRBD1 (5 bases). V lost 7 bases, J lost 2 bases, and 14 bases lay in between. CDR1 and CDR2 from the germline V gene are SGHVS and FQNEAQ. The CDR3 sequence is 14 residues long. The DNA of the CDR3 is TGTGCCAGCACCCCCCTGACAGTCAACACTGAAGCTTTCTTT. Translated, it gives CASTPLTVNTEAFF.